The 4 T cell receptor beta chains in this list originate from one sample, sequenced in a study of cytomegalovirus exposure and HLA in healthy donors. 13 Jbeta primers and 60 Vbeta primers were used for the PCR. The repertoire was sequenced with immunoSEQ multiplex PCR; TCRdb's copy has only in-frame clones and lacks some. The sample has 150,000 to 200,000 clones; about 81% are singletons. Material: PBMCs. The receptor set was obtained from a man aged 18 to 30 in good health and CMV-seronegative.

This clone came up a few times. The rearrangement links TRBV4-3 to TRBJ2-1, with 15 bases lining up with TRBD2. The CDR3 is made up of 17 amino acids. The V segment lost 4 bases and the J segment 6 bases; nucleotides outside the gene matches: 7. From germline, CDR1 is LGHNA and CDR2 YSLEER. The CDR3 DNA sequence: TGCGCCAGCAGCCGCCGGACTAGCGGGAGGGGGGGCAATGAGCAGTTCTTC. Translating gives CASSRRTSGRGGNEQFF.

The J gene is TRBJ1-6, the V gene TRBV30, with D hard to call. This CDR3 is built from 15 residues. Looked up from germline, CDR1 is GTSNPN and CDR2 is SVGIG (reference sequence). Trimming removed 2 bases from V and 0 bases from J, with 8 bases in between. CDR3 DNA: TGTGCCTGGAGTCGAGAAGCCTCCTATAATTCACCCCTCCACTTT. Translation gives CAWSREASYNSPLHF.

To note about this clone: This CDR3 is also generated by other DNA sequences in the sample. The chain uses TRBV7-9 and TRBJ2-7; 8 bases align to TRBD1. The CDR3 sequence is 14 residues long. Germline V gene data show CDR1 as SEHNR and CDR2 as FQNEAQ (reference sequence). V shed 5 bases and J 2 bases; nucleotides not matched to a gene: 5. CDR3 loop: CASSAGQEPYEQYF. The CDR3 DNA follows: TGTGCCAGCAGCGCGGGACAGGAGCCCTACGAGCAGTACTTC.

The genes are TRBV27 and TRBJ2-1; 12 bases agree with TRBD2. The CDR3 has 15 amino acids. With V trimmed by 4 bases and J by 2 bases, 0 bases remained unmatched. CDR1 and CDR2 from the germline V gene are MNHEY and SMNVEV (reference sequence). The CDR3 here is CASSSSGRAYNEQFF. CDR3 nucleotides: TGTGCCAGCAGTTCTAGCGGGAGGGCCTACAATGAGCAGTTCTTC.